The 30 T cell receptor beta chains listed next were all sequenced from one sample in a study of chemoradiotherapy in HPV16-positive cancers. Some clones are missing from TCRdb's copy, which holds only in-frame ones; the method was immunoSEQ multiplex PCR. The repertoire holds 1,000 or so clones, around 89% seen once, with under 3% in the top ten. Sequencing used tumor tissue, obtained from a patient who underwent chemoradiotherapy. All receptors derive from a human donor with HPV-associated anogenital cancer.

This clone occurred once. The chain carries TRBV2 and TRBJ2-7, with D unresolved. The CDR3 totals 13 residues. V shed 10 bases and J shed 1 base, with 14 bases lying between them. Germline V gene data show CDR1 as SNHLY and CDR2 as FYNNEI. CDR3 in amino acids: CATSRVGSYEQYF. The CDR3 DNA is TGTGCCACCTCAAGGGTTGGGTCCTACGAGCAGTACTTC.

J is TRBJ1-1 and V is TRBV6-5, with D tentatively TRBD1 (5 bases). Germline CDR1 reads MNHEY; CDR2 reads SVGAGI. Trimming shortened V by 6 bases and J by 1 base, and 9 bases separated the two germline ends. This CDR3 has 13 residues. The CDR3 is CASSRTTNTEAFF. DNA of the CDR3: TGTGCCAGCAGCAGGACAACGAACACTGAAGCTTTCTTT.

V gene TRBV5-1 combines with J gene TRBJ2-4; D unresolved. Germline V gene data show CDR1 as SGHRS and CDR2 as YFSETQ. The CDR3 runs to 14 residues. V gave up 3 bases and J gave up 0 bases, with 7 bases separating them. As DNA, the CDR3 is TGCGCCAGCAGCTCGGACCTAGCCAAAAACATTCAGTACTTC. It is translated as CASSSDLAKNIQYF.

This chain joins TRBV4-3 and TRBJ1-4; D perhaps matches TRBD1 (5 bases). This CDR3 is 14 amino acids long. In germline, CDR1 is LGHNA, CDR2 YSLEER. Trimming removed 5 bases from V and 1 base from J, with 8 bases in between. As DNA, the CDR3 is TGCGCCAGCAGCTCGGGGGTAACTAATGAAAAACTGTTTTTT. As protein: CASSSGVTNEKLFF.

The chain employs TRBV6-4 and TRBJ2-7; TRBD2 agrees at 12 bases. The V gene end was trimmed by 4 bases and the J gene end by 4 bases; junction bases not matched to a gene: 5. CDR1 MRHNA and CDR2 SNTAGT come from the germline V gene. The CDR3 has 15 amino acids. The CDR3 reads CASSVETSGSYEQYF. DNA of the CDR3: TGTGCCAGCAGTGTAGAGACTAGCGGGAGTTACGAGCAGTACTTC.

V gene TRBV9 combines with J gene TRBJ2-1; D is possibly TRBD2 (7 bases). The CDR3 is made up of 15 amino acids. The germline V gene encodes CDR1 SGDLS and CDR2 YYNGEE. V lost 4 bases and J lost 6, with 17 bases in between. CDR3 region: CASSLLARGLNEQFF. The CDR3 DNA reads TGTGCCAGCAGCCTACTCGCGCGGGGGCTCAATGAGCAGTTCTTC.

The chain uses TRBV11-2 and TRBJ2-1, with D possibly matching TRBD2 (6 bases). The germline V and J ends were trimmed by 8 bases and 0 bases, with 14 bases remaining between them. CDR1 and CDR2 from the germline V gene are SGHAT and FQNNGV. The CDR3 has 15 residues. CDR3 coding DNA: TGTGCCAGCGGACTACTCTCAAGCTCCTACAATGAGCAGTTCTTC. Translation: CASGLLSSSYNEQFF.

The V gene is TRBV6-5, the J gene TRBJ2-5, with 7 bases aligning to TRBD2. Germline CDR1 reads MNHEY; CDR2 reads SVGAGI. This CDR3 is 14 amino acids long. The junction had 9 bases not matched to a gene; V was cut back by 0 bases and J by 11 bases. Here the CDR3 DNA reads TGTGCCAGCAGTTACTCGGGGGGGATGGGAGAGCAGTACTTC. As protein: CASSYSGGMGEQYF.

J is TRBJ1-5 and V is TRBV2; tentative D call: TRBD1 (6 bases). The V end was cut by 10 bases, the J end by 3 bases, with 13 bases between. Germline CDR1 is SNHLY and CDR2 is FYNNEI. CDR3 length equals 13 residues. The CDR3 loop reads CATSDSHNQPQHF. DNA for the CDR3: TGTGCCACTTCGGACAGCCACAATCAGCCCCAGCATTTT.

The CDR3 region has the DNA TGCGCCAGCAGCTTGGAGGGGGCCCCAGATTCACCCCTCCACTTT. Encoded protein: CASSLEGAPDSPLHF. This sequence joins TRBV5-1 and TRBJ1-6, with 7 bases identical to TRBD1. The CDR3 length is 15 residues. With 0 bases clipped from V and 8 bases from J, the junction kept 5 bases outside the gene matches. Germline V CDR1 and CDR2: SGHRS, YFSETQ.

CDR3 nucleotide sequence: TGCAGCGCCATACAGGGGAACACTGAAGCTTTCTTT. Protein: CSAIQGNTEAFF. The chain uses TRBV29-1 and TRBJ1-1; maybe TRBD1 (6 bases). Germline CDR1 SQVTM, CDR2 ANQGSEA. Trimming cost V 7 bases and J 1 base, with 10 bases left between them. CDR3 size: 12 residues.

The J gene is TRBJ2-1, the V gene TRBV7-2; a possible D gene is TRBD2 (5 bases). The germline CDR1 and CDR2 sequences are SGHTA and FQGNSA. The CDR3 is 15 residues long. V was clipped by 1 base and J by 6 bases, with 13 bases between them. The CDR3 is CASSLGRRTLNEQFF. For the CDR3, the DNA is TGTGCCAGCAGCTTAGGTAGGAGGACTCTCAATGAGCAGTTCTTC.

The CDR3 DNA reads TGTGCCAGTAGTATAGGGCGGGGGCGAGGTGAAGCTTTCTTT. As protein: CASSIGRGRGEAFF. V gene TRBV19 combines with J gene TRBJ1-1, with D perhaps TRBD1 (6 bases). The V and J ends lost 1 base and 7 bases respectively, with 13 bases between them. The CDR3 covers 14 residues. Germline loops: CDR1 LNHDA, CDR2 SQIVND (reference sequence).

The J gene is TRBJ1-2, the V gene TRBV4-3, with 8 bases lining up with TRBD1. The CDR3 loop spans 17 amino acids. V dropped 0 bases and J dropped 4; count of bases not matched to a gene: 10. Germline loops: CDR1 LGHNA, CDR2 YSLEER. As DNA, the CDR3 is TGCGCCAGCAGCCAAGATAGGGGGGCAGGGGGCGGCTATGGCTACACCTTC. Its translation: CASSQDRGAGGGYGYTF.

The chain recombines TRBV4-1 with TRBJ2-1; TRBD2 agrees at 10 bases. The CDR3 consists of 17 residues. The J segment lost 0 bases and the V segment lost 2 bases, leaving 4 bases of the junction unmatched. Per the germline V gene, CDR1 is MGHRA and CDR2 is YSYEKL. CDR3 sequence reads: CASSQRTSGASYNEQFF. The DNA of the CDR3 is TGCGCCAGCAGCCAAAGGACTAGCGGAGCCTCCTACAATGAGCAGTTCTTC.

This clone was detected only a few times. The chain joins TRBV6-4 to TRBJ2-2; D remains ambiguous. This CDR3 is built from 14 residues. Trimming took 0 bases from V and 6 from J, leaving 8 bases between them. Germline assignment: CDR1 MRHNA and CDR2 SNTAGT. Written as DNA, the CDR3 is TGTGCCAGCAGTGACTCGCGAGCCTCCGGGGAGCTGTTTTTT. It yields the protein CASSDSRASGELFF.

V gene TRBV4-2 combines with J gene TRBJ1-3; 10 bases fit TRBD1. The V gene end was trimmed by 3 bases and the J gene end by 4 bases; junction bases not matched to a gene: 9. This CDR3 has 17 residues. Germline V lookup: CDR1 LGHNA, CDR2 YNFKEQ. The CDR3, as DNA: TGTGCCAGCAGCCAGGATCGAGGACAGGGGGGGGGAAACACCATATATTTT. Translation: CASSQDRGQGGGNTIYF.

The J gene is TRBJ2-7, the V gene TRBV6-6; 10 bases are a match to TRBD2. CDR1 and CDR2 from the germline V gene are MNHNY and SVGAGI (reference sequence). The junction had 4 bases not matched to a gene; V was cut back by 6 bases and J by 2 bases. CDR3 size: 14 residues. The CDR3 DNA sequence: TGTGCCAGCAGACCCGGGACTAGCGCCTACGAGCAGTACTTC. Amino acids: CASRPGTSAYEQYF.

This chain uses TRBV5-6 with TRBJ2-2; no firm D call. V was trimmed by 4 bases and J by 6 bases, leaving 16 bases between them. CDR1 and CDR2 from the germline V gene are SGHDT and YYEEEE. CDR3 length equals 15 residues. The CDR3 DNA is TGTGCCAGCAGCCCTCGCGCCTACGCGGCCGGGGAGCTGTTTTTT. Protein product: CASSPRAYAAGELFF.

The CDR3 here is CASSIAVGEGYGYTF. CDR3 DNA sequence: TGTGCCAGTAGTATAGCGGTAGGGGAGGGCTATGGCTACACCTTC. The chain links TRBV19 to TRBJ1-2, with a possible D match to TRBD1 (5 bases). The germline V and J ends were trimmed by 1 base and 4 bases, with 13 bases remaining between them. This CDR3 has 15 residues. Per the germline V gene, CDR1 is LNHDA and CDR2 is SQIVND (reference sequence). The full variable domain, rest sourced from reference TRBV19 and TRBJ1-2, is DGGITQSPKYLFRKEGQNVTLSCEQNLNHDAMYWYRQDPGQGLRLIYYSQIVNDFQKGDIAEGYSVSREKKESFPLTVTSAQKNPTAFYLCASSIAVGEGYGYTFGSGTRLTVV.

The chain joins TRBV6-1 to TRBJ1-4, with 7 bases identical to TRBD1. This CDR3 spans 13 amino acids. Germline V gene data show CDR1 as MNHNS and CDR2 as SASEGT. J lost 8 bases, V lost 6 bases, and 6 bases had no gene match. The CDR3 sequence is CASRTDRVEKLFF. The CDR3 bases are TGTGCCAGCAGAACCGACAGGGTCGAAAAACTGTTTTTT.

The gene calls are TRBV19 and TRBJ2-2; weak D call: TRBD1 (6 bases). Germline CDR1 LNHDA, CDR2 SQIVND (reference sequence). This CDR3 has 14 amino acids. The V and J ends lost 7 bases and 4 bases respectively, with 13 bases between them. CDR3 in amino acids: CASTPQGATGELFF. The CDR3 region has the DNA TGTGCCAGTACACCACAGGGTGCCACCGGGGAGCTGTTTTTT.

The chain employs TRBV6-6 and TRBJ1-2, with a weak D call TRBD1 (5 bases). The CDR3 totals 14 residues. Deletions cut 4 bases from V and 4 bases from J, with 13 bases between. Germline V gives CDR1 MNHNY, CDR2 SVGAGI (reference sequence). The CDR3 DNA sequence: TGTGCCAGCAGTTCTCCTGGGGGGAGCTATGGCTACACCTTC. It specifies CASSSPGGSYGYTF.

The V gene is TRBV6-4, the J gene TRBJ2-2; no clear D gene. Looked up from germline, CDR1 is MRHNA and CDR2 is SNTAGT. V lost 0 bases and J lost 6, with 11 bases in between. This CDR3 has 15 amino acids. The CDR3 sequence: CASSDSPAKAGELFF. CDR3 in DNA: TGTGCCAGCAGTGACTCGCCCGCAAAGGCCGGGGAGCTGTTTTTT.

The CDR3: CASSIGGPGANVLTF. CDR3 nucleotide sequence: TGTGCCAGTAGTATCGGGGGGCCTGGGGCCAACGTCCTGACTTTC. The chain combines TRBV19 with TRBJ2-6, with D perhaps TRBD2 (7 bases). The CDR3 is 15 residues long. V was shortened by 3 bases and J by 2 bases, with 8 bases between the two germline ends. Germline CDR1 and CDR2: LNHDA and SQIVND (reference sequence).

In this sample, this clone turned up once. The rearrangement joins TRBV5-5 to TRBJ2-7; tentative D call: TRBD1 (6 bases). The germline gives CDR1 SGHKS, CDR2 YYEKEE (reference sequence). V was clipped by 2 bases and J by 2 bases, with 11 bases between them. The CDR3 runs 14 residues. CDR3 in amino acids: CASSLRQETYEQYF. The CDR3 nucleotides read TGTGCCAGCAGCTTAAGACAGGAGACCTACGAGCAGTACTTC.

CDR3 amino acids: CAWTEQGTSSGNTIYF. CDR3 nucleotides: TGTGCCTGGACCGAACAGGGGACGAGCTCTGGAAACACCATATATTTT. V gene TRBV30 combines with J gene TRBJ1-3; 7 positions agree with TRBD1. In germline, CDR1 is GTSNPN, CDR2 SVGIG (reference sequence). CDR3 length equals 16 residues. V lost 4 bases and J lost 0; bases outside the gene matches: 9.

The chain is built from TRBV27 and TRBJ2-1; no definite D call. With 6 bases removed from V and 3 bases from J, the gap between germline ends came to 9 bases. Germline V gives CDR1 MNHEY, CDR2 SMNVEV (reference sequence). This CDR3 is 13 amino acids long. As DNA, the CDR3 is TGTGCCAGCAGAGGCAAACACTACAATGAGCAGTTCTTC. This gives the protein CASRGKHYNEQFF.

The chain employs TRBV7-6 and TRBJ2-5; perhaps TRBD1 as D (6 bases). Trimming pared 5 bases from V and 5 bases from J, leaving 15 bases between. Germline-derived CDR1 and CDR2 are SGHVS and FNYEAQ. The CDR3 loop spans 14 amino acids. As DNA, the CDR3 is TGTGCCAGCAGCCCCGTGGGGACAAGGGAGACCCAGTACTTC. This translates into CASSPVGTRETQYF.

J is TRBJ2-3 and V is TRBV4-1, with TRBD2 matching over 7 bases. In germline, CDR1 is MGHRA, CDR2 YSYEKL. J was trimmed by 2 bases and V by 4 bases; bases with no gene match: 12. This CDR3 has 17 amino acids. CDR3 sequence: CASSPQTSSVYTDTQYF. CDR3 sequence (DNA): TGCGCCAGCAGCCCACAGACTAGCTCGGTGTACACAGATACGCAGTATTTT.